What follows are 27 T cell receptor beta chains derived from one specimen sequenced in a study of blood T cell repertoires in COVID-19. Libraries were prepared by immunoSEQ multiplex PCR; TCRdb keeps only in-frame clonotypes and omits some of them. The data contain fewer than 450,000 clones, around nine tenths of them singletons. Sample: peripheral blood. Source of these receptors: a woman in her 70s with COVID-19, enrolled during active disease.

J is TRBJ1-1 and V is TRBV27; tentatively, D is TRBD1 (5 bases). V lost 5 bases, J lost 9 bases, and 13 bases lay in between. Per the germline V gene, CDR1 is MNHEY and CDR2 is SMNVEV (reference sequence). CDR3 length: 12 residues. CDR3 sequence reads: CASSIGGGKAFF. In nucleotides, the CDR3 is TGTGCCAGCAGTATTGGGGGGGGGAAAGCTTTCTTT.

The chain links TRBV9 to TRBJ2-1; TRBD2 agrees at 8 bases. The germline gives CDR1 SGDLS, CDR2 YYNGEE. The V gene end was trimmed by 4 bases and the J gene end by 8 bases; junction bases not matched to a gene: 14. The CDR3 length is 16 residues. The DNA for the CDR3 is TGTGCCAGCAGCAAGACTAGCGCGCTAGAGACAGATGAGCAGTTCTTC. Translation gives CASSKTSALETDEQFF.

V is TRBV4-1 and J is TRBJ2-5; unclear D gene. In germline, CDR1 is MGHRA, CDR2 YSYEKL. There are 13 residues in the CDR3. Deletions cut 1 base from V and 2 bases from J, with 5 bases between. The CDR3 loop is CASSQVLQETQYF. In nucleotides, the CDR3 is TGCGCCAGCAGCCAAGTGTTACAAGAGACCCAGTACTTC.

This chain uses TRBV4-1 with TRBJ1-1; D is undetermined. Trimming cost V 10 bases and J 0 bases, with 12 bases left between them. The CDR3 is 13 residues long. The germline gives CDR1 MGHRA, CDR2 YSYEKL. The chain's CDR3 is CATKRELNTEAFF. For the CDR3, the DNA is TGCGCCACTAAAAGGGAGTTGAACACTGAAGCTTTCTTT.

The rearrangement links TRBV6-5 to TRBJ2-7, with TRBD1 matching 8 bases. The CDR3 runs 14 residues. V lost 4 bases to trimming and J lost 5 bases; unmatched junction nucleotides: 7. In germline, CDR1 is MNHEY, CDR2 SVGAGI. The CDR3 sequence: CASSSDREIDEQYF. CDR3 sequence (DNA): TGTGCCAGCAGTTCGGACAGGGAGATCGACGAGCAGTACTTC.

The chain employs TRBV4-2 and TRBJ1-2; 7 bases are shared with TRBD1. CDR3 length: 17 residues. Germline assignment: CDR1 LGHNA and CDR2 YNFKEQ. J gave up 0 bases and V 1 base, and 8 bases lay outside the gene matches. DNA of the CDR3: TGTGCCAGCAGCCAAGCAGGGGGTTCTTCCCCTAACTATGGCTACACCTTC. Translation gives CASSQAGGSSPNYGYTF.

The chain carries TRBV15 and TRBJ1-2; 9 bases match TRBD1. CDR3 size: 16 residues. Germline loops: CDR1 LNHNV, CDR2 YYDKDF (reference sequence). V was clipped by 0 bases and J by 4 bases; unmatched bases: 6. The CDR3 nucleotides are TGTGCCACCAGCAGAGATCGGCAGACAGGGGGCTATGGCTACACCTTC. Translated: CATSRDRQTGGYGYTF.

This clone was seen more than once but under ten times. V usage is TRBV10-3 and J usage is TRBJ2-7, with D tentatively TRBD2 (6 bases). This CDR3 has 15 amino acids. Germline V gives CDR1 ENHRY, CDR2 SYGVKD. Trimming pared 8 bases from V and 2 bases from J, leaving 19 bases between. DNA for the CDR3: TGTGCCATCCAAAACGGGGCGGGGACCCCCTACGAGCAGTACTTC. Translation: CAIQNGAGTPYEQYF.

The chain couples TRBV14 to TRBJ1-2; D not resolved. Trimming shortened V by 4 bases and J by 4 bases, and 16 bases separated the two germline ends. CDR1 is SGHDN and CDR2 is FVKESK in the germline V gene. This CDR3 has 15 amino acids. CDR3 protein: CASSPWTGGSYGYTF. As DNA, the CDR3 is TGTGCCAGCAGCCCTTGGACGGGAGGGAGCTATGGCTACACCTTC.

The chain is built from TRBV28 and TRBJ1-5; possibly TRBD1 for D (5 bases). Trimming left V 4 bases short and J 3 bases short, with 13 bases between. The CDR3 sequence is 15 residues long. The germline V gene has CDR1 MDHEN and CDR2 SYDVKM. CDR3 nucleotide sequence: TGTGCCAGCAGTTCGGGGGTGAGGTACAATCAGCCCCAGCATTTT. It is translated as CASSSGVRYNQPQHF.

This clone turned up a few times. CDR3 in amino acids: CASSEAQAGNGKLFF. The DNA for the CDR3 is TGTGCCAGCAGTGAAGCGCAGGCAGGGAATGGGAAACTGTTTTTT. The V gene is TRBV2, the J gene TRBJ1-4, with D tentatively TRBD1 (5 bases). V dropped 0 bases and J dropped 11 bases, with 16 bases sitting between them. The CDR3 length is 15 residues. Germline CDR1 and CDR2: SNHLY and FYNNEI.

The J gene is TRBJ2-2, the V gene TRBV25-1; a weak D match, TRBD1 (6 bases). Germline V lookup: CDR1 MGHDK, CDR2 SYGVNS. V was cut by 1 base and J by 4 bases, with 19 bases left in between. The CDR3 runs 18 residues. The CDR3 spells CASSEFWWGQKGTGELFF. CDR3 nucleotides: TGTGCCAGCAGTGAATTCTGGTGGGGGCAAAAGGGCACCGGGGAGCTGTTTTTT.

V is TRBV19 and J is TRBJ1-5; the D is unclear. With 6 bases removed from V and 0 bases from J, the gap between germline ends came to 12 bases. The CDR3 has 15 amino acids. Germline V gene lookup returns CDR1 LNHDA and CDR2 SQIVND (reference sequence). The CDR3 is CASSLASNSNQPQHF. In DNA, the CDR3 is TGTGCCAGTAGCCTGGCCAGTAATAGCAATCAGCCCCAGCATTTT. The whole variable domain, filled in from reference TRBV19 and TRBJ1-5, reads DGGITQSPKYLFRKEGQNVTLSCEQNLNHDAMYWYRQDPGQGLRLIYYSQIVNDFQKGDIAEGYSVSREKKESFPLTVTSAQKNPTAFYLCASSLASNSNQPQHFGDGTRLSIL.

The chain uses TRBV11-2 and TRBJ1-2; D is undetermined. The CDR3 extends over 16 amino acids. Trimming shortened V by 1 base and J by 4 bases, and 16 bases separated the two germline ends. The germline gives CDR1 SGHAT, CDR2 FQNNGV. This CDR3 reads CASSLVSSGSIYGYTF. The CDR3 bases are TGTGCCAGCAGCTTAGTTAGTTCAGGATCTATCTATGGCTACACCTTC.

This chain connects TRBV6-5 to TRBJ1-4; 7 bases agree with TRBD1. CDR1 is MNHEY and CDR2 is SVGAGI in the germline V gene. The CDR3 contains 16 residues. Germline trimming cut 4 bases from V and 4 bases from J; bases unmatched to any gene: 9. The CDR3 region has the DNA TGTGCCAGCAGTTCCCGGGGACAGATCGATAATGAAAAACTGTTTTTT. Amino acids: CASSSRGQIDNEKLFF.

This rearrangement joins TRBV7-2 to TRBJ1-2, with unresolved D. This CDR3 is built from 13 residues. The V and J ends lost 10 bases and 4 bases respectively, with 16 bases between them. Germline CDR1 reads SGHTA; CDR2 reads FQGNSA. The CDR3, as DNA: TGTGCCACTGCGGGTTGGTTACTCTATGGCTACACCTTC. Translated: CATAGWLLYGYTF. The complete variable domain, with remaining parts taken from reference TRBV7-2 and TRBJ1-2, reads GAGVSQSPSNKVTEKGKDVELRCDPISGHTALYWYRQSLGQGLEFLIYFQGNSAPDKSGLPSDRFSAERTGGSVSTLTIQRTQQEDSAVYLCATAGWLLYGYTFGSGTRLTVV.

The sample holds a few counts of this clone. This sequence joins TRBV11-3 and TRBJ2-2, with TRBD2 matching 14 bases. CDR1 is SGHNT, CDR2 YENEEA, per germline. The CDR3 covers 17 residues. The V and J ends lost 1 base and 4 bases, in that order; junction bases with no gene match: 2. This CDR3 reads CASSLGLAGGPTGELFF. As DNA, the CDR3 is TGTGCCAGCAGCTTAGGACTAGCGGGGGGGCCCACCGGGGAGCTGTTTTTT.

The chain joins TRBV3-1 (or the pseudogene TRBV3-2) to TRBJ2-7; D possibly corresponds to TRBD2 (5 bases). Germline loops: CDR1 LGHDT, CDR2 YNNKEL (reference sequence). Trimming cost V 1 base and J 0 bases, with 10 bases left between them. The length of the CDR3 is 15 residues. As DNA, the CDR3 is TGTGCCAGCAGCCAAGGGAGGACGGACTCCTACGAGCAGTACTTC. This translates into CASSQGRTDSYEQYF.

This rearrangement joins TRBV21-1 to TRBJ1-5; the table's D call of TRBD1 was not tested on the DNA. TRBV21-1 is recorded as a pseudogene. This CDR3 comprises 16 residues. The CDR3 is CASSPETGQIYQPQHF. CDR3 bases: TGTGCCAGCAGCCCCGAGACGGGACAGATTTATCAGCCCCAGCATTTT.

The chain links TRBV28 to TRBJ2-5; 12 nucleotides align to TRBD2. From germline, CDR1 is MDHEN and CDR2 SYDVKM. The length of the CDR3 is 16 residues. V lost 6 bases and J lost 1; bases outside the gene matches: 6. The CDR3 reads CASRFLLAGGQETQYF. DNA of the CDR3: TGTGCCAGCAGGTTTCTACTAGCGGGGGGCCAAGAGACCCAGTACTTC.

This chain connects TRBV2 to TRBJ2-2; D is unresolved. There are 13 residues in the CDR3. Germline loops: CDR1 SNHLY, CDR2 FYNNEI. The ends were cut back, 8 bases at V and 3 bases at J, with 10 bases in the middle. CDR3 sequence (DNA): TGTGCCAGCTCAAGCCGGGACACCGGGGAGCTGTTTTTT. As protein: CASSSRDTGELFF.

This sequence joins TRBV7-2 and TRBJ1-5; no clear D gene. CDR1 and CDR2 (germline): SGHTA, FQGNSA. Deletions cut 1 base from V and 0 bases from J, with 7 bases between. The CDR3 is 15 amino acids. CDR3 DNA: TGTGCCAGCAGCTTAGGTTATTCTAGCAATCAGCCCCAGCATTTT. Translated, it gives CASSLGYSSNQPQHF.

CDR3 in DNA: TGTGCCAGCAGCGTAGCGGTGACAGCGAACACCGGGGAGCTGTTTTTT. As protein: CASSVAVTANTGELFF. The J gene is TRBJ2-2, the V gene TRBV9; weak D call: TRBD1 (5 bases). Trimming stripped 0 bases from V and 0 bases from J, with 9 bases between. There are 16 residues in the CDR3. The V gene's germline CDR1 is SGDLS and CDR2 YYNGEE.

CDR3 residues: CASVRGQEYNEQFF. The DNA of the CDR3 is TGTGCCAGCGTCAGGGGTCAAGAATACAATGAGCAGTTCTTC. V usage is TRBV14 and J usage is TRBJ2-1, with a weak D call TRBD1 (6 bases). The CDR3 is 14 residues long. V lost 8 bases to trimming and J lost 4 bases, with 15 bases between them. CDR1 is SGHDN and CDR2 is FVKESK in the germline V gene.

J is TRBJ1-4 and V is TRBV5-8; D gene ambiguous. The CDR3 runs 16 residues. V lost 5 bases and J lost 2, with 16 bases in between. CDR1 is SGHTS and CDR2 is YDEGEE in the germline V gene. CDR3 amino acids: CASSTAFMVTNEKLFF. In DNA, the CDR3 is TGTGCCAGCAGTACAGCCTTTATGGTGACTAATGAAAAACTGTTTTTT.

In its sample, this clone was seen a few times. This chain joins TRBV19 and TRBJ2-2; 9 bases are shared with TRBD1. Germline CDR1 is LNHDA and CDR2 is SQIVND (reference sequence). This CDR3 has 14 residues. V shed 7 bases and J 6 bases; nucleotides not matched to a gene: 6. In DNA, the CDR3 is TGTGCCAGTAATTGGGACAGGGTCGCCGGGGAGCTGTTTTTT. This translates into CASNWDRVAGELFF.

V gene TRBV5-1 combines with J gene TRBJ1-3; the match to TRBD1 covers 7 bases. Germline CDR1 reads SGHRS; CDR2 reads YFSETQ. This CDR3 comprises 13 residues. The V gene end was trimmed by 3 bases and the J gene end by 8 bases; junction bases not matched to a gene: 5. CDR3 protein: CASSSQGGDTIYF. The CDR3 DNA follows: TGCGCCAGCAGCTCCCAGGGGGGAGACACCATATATTTT. Supplemented by reference TRBV5-1 and TRBJ1-3, the full variable domain reads KAGVTQTPRYLIKTRGQQVTLSCSPISGHRSVSWYQQTPGQGLQFLFEYFSETQRNKGNFPGRFSGRQFSNSRSEMNVSTLELGDSALYLCASSSQGGDTIYFGEGSWLTVV.